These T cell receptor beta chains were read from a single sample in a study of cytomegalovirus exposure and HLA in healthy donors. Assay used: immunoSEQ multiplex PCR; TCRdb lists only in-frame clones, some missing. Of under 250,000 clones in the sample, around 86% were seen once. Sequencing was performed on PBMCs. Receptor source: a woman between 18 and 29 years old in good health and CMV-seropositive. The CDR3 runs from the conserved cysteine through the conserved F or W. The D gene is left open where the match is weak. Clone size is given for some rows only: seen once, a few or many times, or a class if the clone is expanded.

CDR3nt: TGTGCCGCCCGGGGGGGGGTTCAAGAGACCCAGTACTTC; CDR3aa: CAARGGVQETQYF; abundance: NA; d_gene: TRBD2; j_gene: TRBJ2-5; v_gene: TRBV5-4
CDR3nt: TGTGCCAGCAGCTTAGGGGCGTCGAACTATGGCTACACCTTC; CDR3aa: CASSLGASNYGYTF; abundance: NA; d_gene: NA; j_gene: TRBJ1-2; v_gene: TRBV25-1
CDR3nt: TGTGCCAGCAGTATCGGACTAGCGGGAGGCACTGAGCAGTTCTTC; CDR3aa: CASSIGLAGGTEQFF; abundance: NA; d_gene: TRBD2; j_gene: TRBJ2-1; v_gene: TRBV28
CDR3nt: TGTGCCAGCAGTGCGACAGGGGGCACCGGGGAGCTGTTTTTT; CDR3aa: CASSATGGTGELFF; abundance: NA; d_gene: TRBD1; j_gene: TRBJ2-2; v_gene: TRBV6-1
CDR3nt: TGTGCCTGGTCGGCGGCTGGGGCCAACGTCCTGACTTTC; CDR3aa: CAWSAAGANVLTF; abundance: NA; d_gene: NA; j_gene: TRBJ2-6; v_gene: TRBV30
CDR3nt: TGTGCCAGCAGCCGACGGACAGGGGTCTACGAGCAGTACTTC; CDR3aa: CASSRRTGVYEQYF; abundance: once; d_gene: TRBD1; j_gene: TRBJ2-7; v_gene: TRBV9
CDR3nt: TGTGCCAGCTCACCATCCGGACAGGGGGTGGGCTACACCTTC; CDR3aa: CASSPSGQGVGYTF; abundance: NA; d_gene: TRBD1; j_gene: TRBJ1-2; v_gene: TRBV18
CDR3nt: TGTGCCAGCAGCCTACAGGGATTGGACACTGAAGCTTTCTTT; CDR3aa: CASSLQGLDTEAFF; abundance: NA; d_gene: NA; j_gene: TRBJ1-1; v_gene: TRBV7-9
CDR3nt: TGTGCCATCAGTGATGGGGACAGGGCTTGGAATGAGCAGTTCTTC; CDR3aa: CAISDGDRAWNEQFF; abundance: NA; d_gene: TRBD1; j_gene: TRBJ2-1; v_gene: TRBV10-3
CDR3nt: TGTGCCTGGAGCGCTAAACTGACAGGACCGATTGAAAAACTGTTTTTT; CDR3aa: CAWSAKLTGPIEKLFF; abundance: NA; d_gene: NA; j_gene: TRBJ1-4; v_gene: TRBV30
CDR3nt: TGCAGCGTCCAAACTGCTGAAGCTTTCTTT; CDR3aa: CSVQTAEAFF; abundance: NA; d_gene: NA; j_gene: TRBJ1-1; v_gene: TRBV29-1
CDR3nt: TGTGCCAGCACCTCACTAGCGGGAGAAGAGACCCAGTACTTC; CDR3aa: CASTSLAGEETQYF; abundance: NA; d_gene: TRBD2; j_gene: TRBJ2-5; v_gene: TRBV27
CDR3nt: TGTGCCAGCAGCTTCGGGGTTACCAGAGTGGAAGGAAACACCATATATTTT; CDR3aa: CASSFGVTRVEGNTIYF; abundance: NA; d_gene: NA; j_gene: TRBJ1-3; v_gene: TRBV7-9
CDR3nt: TGTGCCAGCAGCCTCGGGGGCTACGAGCAGTACTTC; CDR3aa: CASSLGGYEQYF; abundance: NA; d_gene: NA; j_gene: TRBJ2-7; v_gene: TRBV27
CDR3nt: TGCAGCGTTGAACGGCTAGCGGGAGCCCATGAGCAGTTCTTC; CDR3aa: CSVERLAGAHEQFF; abundance: once; d_gene: TRBD2; j_gene: TRBJ2-1; v_gene: TRBV29-1
CDR3nt: TGTGCCAGCAGCGAGAGGGACAGGTCGTACCAAGAGACCCAGTACTTC; CDR3aa: CASSERDRSYQETQYF; abundance: once; d_gene: TRBD1; j_gene: TRBJ2-5; v_gene: TRBV9
CDR3nt: TGTGCCAGCAGCTGGGCAGGGGGCTTGGGTCAGTTCTTC; CDR3aa: CASSWAGGLGQFF; abundance: NA; d_gene: TRBD1; j_gene: TRBJ2-1; v_gene: TRBV5-4
CDR3nt: TGTGCCAGCAGTTCCCGGCATATAGCGGGATTGAGCTACGAGCAGTACTTC; CDR3aa: CASSSRHIAGLSYEQYF; abundance: NA; d_gene: TRBD2; j_gene: TRBJ2-7; v_gene: TRBV28
CDR3nt: TGTGCCAGCAGTTTCGGGACTACAGCCCCGAGCTCCTACAATGAGCAGTTCTTC; CDR3aa: CASSFGTTAPSSYNEQFF; abundance: NA; d_gene: TRBD2; j_gene: TRBJ2-1; v_gene: TRBV28
CDR3nt: TGCGCCAGCAGCCAAGAGGAAACCGTCGGAGTAATAGCTAATCAGCCCCAGCATTTT; CDR3aa: CASSQEETVGVIANQPQHF; abundance: once; d_gene: NA; j_gene: TRBJ1-5; v_gene: TRBV4-1
CDR3nt: TGTGCCAGCAGTTTGGCGGGAGGGCAATACAATGAGCAGTTCTTC; CDR3aa: CASSLAGGQYNEQFF; abundance: NA; d_gene: TRBD2; j_gene: TRBJ2-1; v_gene: TRBV6-5
CDR3nt: TGTGCCAGCAGCTCAGGGGGCGGGGAAAAACTGTTTTTT; CDR3aa: CASSSGGGEKLFF; abundance: NA; d_gene: TRBD1; j_gene: TRBJ1-4; v_gene: TRBV7-9
CDR3nt: TGTGCCAGCAGCTCGGGACTAGCGGGAGCGGAGACCCAGTACTTC; CDR3aa: CASSSGLAGAETQYF; abundance: once; d_gene: TRBD2; j_gene: TRBJ2-5; v_gene: TRBV5-4
CDR3nt: TGTGCCAGCAGTTCAGGGGTCAGCTCCTACAATGAGCAGTTCTTC; CDR3aa: CASSSGVSSYNEQFF; abundance: NA; d_gene: NA; j_gene: TRBJ2-1; v_gene: TRBV13
CDR3nt: TGTGCCAGCAGCGTTTTACTCCGGGGAGCCTACAATGAGCAGTTCTTC; CDR3aa: CASSVLLRGAYNEQFF; abundance: NA; d_gene: NA; j_gene: TRBJ2-1; v_gene: TRBV9
CDR3nt: TGTGCCAGCAGCTCCGGGGTTTTTTACGAGCAGTACTTC; CDR3aa: CASSSGVFYEQYF; abundance: NA; d_gene: NA; j_gene: TRBJ2-7; v_gene: TRBV13
CDR3nt: TGTGCCAGCAGTTACCCCACCGCGGGAGATTGGAATGAGCAGTTCTTC; CDR3aa: CASSYPTAGDWNEQFF; abundance: NA; d_gene: TRBD2; j_gene: TRBJ2-1; v_gene: TRBV28
CDR3nt: TGTGCCAGCACTCGTGGGAGGGACACTGAAGCTTTCTTT; CDR3aa: CASTRGRDTEAFF; abundance: NA; d_gene: NA; j_gene: TRBJ1-1; v_gene: TRBV6-5
CDR3nt: TGTGCCAGCTACTCCCTTCCGGGACAGGGGACAGTTGGAAACACCATATATTTT; CDR3aa: CASYSLPGQGTVGNTIYF; abundance: NA; d_gene: TRBD1; j_gene: TRBJ1-3; v_gene: TRBV28
CDR3nt: TGTGCCAGCAGCTTTTCAGGGTCCAATCAGCCCCAGCATTTT; CDR3aa: CASSFSGSNQPQHF; abundance: NA; d_gene: NA; j_gene: TRBJ1-5; v_gene: TRBV5-4
CDR3nt: TGTGCCAGCAGTTTAGGGACAGGCGTTTTGGATTTT; CDR3aa: CASSLGTGVLDF; abundance: NA; d_gene: TRBD1; j_gene: TRBJ2-3; v_gene: TRBV28
CDR3nt: TGTGCCAGCAGTGAAGCAGGGGGCGTGGGGTATGGCTACACCTTC; CDR3aa: CASSEAGGVGYGYTF; abundance: NA; d_gene: TRBD1; j_gene: TRBJ1-2; v_gene: TRBV6-1
CDR3nt: TGTGCCATCAGTGCCGGGACAGGGGGAGGCACCGGGGAGCTGTTTTTT; CDR3aa: CAISAGTGGGTGELFF; abundance: NA; d_gene: TRBD1; j_gene: TRBJ2-2; v_gene: TRBV10-3
CDR3nt: TGTGCCAGCAGCTTACAAGGGACAGGGGGTACCTACGAGCAGTACTTC; CDR3aa: CASSLQGTGGTYEQYF; abundance: once; d_gene: TRBD1; j_gene: TRBJ2-7; v_gene: TRBV7-6
CDR3nt: TGTGCCAGCAGTTCCCCCCGGGACGGGGGGAACACTGAAGCTTTCTTT; CDR3aa: CASSSPRDGGNTEAFF; abundance: NA; d_gene: NA; j_gene: TRBJ1-1; v_gene: TRBV28
CDR3nt: TGTGCCAGCAGCTTGAGTCCCGCAGAGGCCGGGGAGCTGTTTTTT; CDR3aa: CASSLSPAEAGELFF; abundance: once; d_gene: NA; j_gene: TRBJ2-2; v_gene: TRBV11-2
CDR3nt: TGTGCCAGCAGCCAAGATTTCTACTCCTACGAGCAGTACTTC; CDR3aa: CASSQDFYSYEQYF; abundance: NA; d_gene: NA; j_gene: TRBJ2-7; v_gene: TRBV14
CDR3nt: TGTGCCAGCAGTGCCGGGAGCCTATACAATGAGCAGTTCTTC; CDR3aa: CASSAGSLYNEQFF; abundance: once; d_gene: NA; j_gene: TRBJ2-1; v_gene: TRBV25-1
CDR3nt: TGCGCCAGCAGCCAGGCCAGGGGAGCCTACGAGCAGTACTTC; CDR3aa: CASSQARGAYEQYF; abundance: NA; d_gene: NA; j_gene: TRBJ2-7; v_gene: TRBV4-1
CDR3nt: TGTGCCAGCAGACACGGACTAGCGGGCCCCTACGAGCAGTACTTC; CDR3aa: CASRHGLAGPYEQYF; abundance: NA; d_gene: TRBD2; j_gene: TRBJ2-7; v_gene: TRBV27
CDR3nt: TGTGCCAGCAGTTCCTCCGGGACAGTATCCTACGAGCAGTACTTC; CDR3aa: CASSSSGTVSYEQYF; abundance: few; d_gene: TRBD1; j_gene: TRBJ2-7; v_gene: TRBV6-5
CDR3nt: TGTGCCACTACGACAGGGATTGAGCAGTACTTC; CDR3aa: CATTTGIEQYF; abundance: NA; d_gene: TRBD1; j_gene: TRBJ2-7; v_gene: TRBV19
CDR3nt: TGTGCCAGCAGTATTAGCGGGGGGCCGAGCTCCTACGAGCAGTACTTC; CDR3aa: CASSISGGPSSYEQYF; abundance: NA; d_gene: TRBD2; j_gene: TRBJ2-7; v_gene: TRBV6-6
CDR3nt: TGTGCCAGCAGTTCGGACGGAGGATACCTATATGGCTACACCTTC; CDR3aa: CASSSDGGYLYGYTF; abundance: once; d_gene: NA; j_gene: TRBJ1-2; v_gene: TRBV6-5
CDR3nt: TGCGCCAGCAGCCCCCTTAGCGGGAGGGCCAGCTCCTACAATGAGCAGTTCTTC; CDR3aa: CASSPLSGRASSYNEQFF; abundance: NA; d_gene: TRBD2; j_gene: TRBJ2-1; v_gene: TRBV5-1
CDR3nt: TGTGCCAGCAGCACTAGTATCCTCGGACAGGCCTCGGATGAAAAACTGTTTTTT; CDR3aa: CASSTSILGQASDEKLFF; abundance: NA; d_gene: TRBD1; j_gene: TRBJ1-4; v_gene: TRBV7-9
CDR3nt: TGTGCCAGCAGCTTTGGTCAGAAGCAGTTCTTC; CDR3aa: CASSFGQKQFF; abundance: NA; d_gene: NA; j_gene: TRBJ2-1; v_gene: TRBV13
CDR3nt: TGTGCCAGCAGCCCCGGCCTAGCGGACTACGAGCAGTACTTC; CDR3aa: CASSPGLADYEQYF; abundance: NA; d_gene: TRBD2; j_gene: TRBJ2-7; v_gene: TRBV7-6
CDR3nt: TGTGCGGTGGGTCAGGCCCAGCATTTT; CDR3aa: CAVGQAQHF; abundance: once; d_gene: NA; j_gene: TRBJ1-5; v_gene: TRBV19
CDR3nt: TGTGCCTGGAATACAGGGAGATATAGGGTGAACACTGAAGCTTTCTTT; CDR3aa: CAWNTGRYRVNTEAFF; abundance: NA; d_gene: NA; j_gene: TRBJ1-1; v_gene: TRBV30
CDR3nt: TGCGCCAGCACCTCATCCAGGGTAGAAGAGACCCAGTACTTC; CDR3aa: CASTSSRVEETQYF; abundance: NA; d_gene: NA; j_gene: TRBJ2-5; v_gene: TRBV5-1
CDR3nt: TGCAGCGGGGAAGCGGGGTCACCGTTT; CDR3aa: CSGEAGSPF; abundance: NA; d_gene: TRBD2; j_gene: TRBJ2-3; v_gene: TRBV29-1
CDR3nt: TGCGCCAGCAGCTCCCGACAGGGCGGTAGTGAAGCTTTCTTT; CDR3aa: CASSSRQGGSEAFF; abundance: NA; d_gene: TRBD1; j_gene: TRBJ1-1; v_gene: TRBV5-1
CDR3nt: TGTGCCAGCAGCGACGGGACAAAATATGGCTACACCTTC; CDR3aa: CASSDGTKYGYTF; abundance: once; d_gene: NA; j_gene: TRBJ1-2; v_gene: TRBV7-2